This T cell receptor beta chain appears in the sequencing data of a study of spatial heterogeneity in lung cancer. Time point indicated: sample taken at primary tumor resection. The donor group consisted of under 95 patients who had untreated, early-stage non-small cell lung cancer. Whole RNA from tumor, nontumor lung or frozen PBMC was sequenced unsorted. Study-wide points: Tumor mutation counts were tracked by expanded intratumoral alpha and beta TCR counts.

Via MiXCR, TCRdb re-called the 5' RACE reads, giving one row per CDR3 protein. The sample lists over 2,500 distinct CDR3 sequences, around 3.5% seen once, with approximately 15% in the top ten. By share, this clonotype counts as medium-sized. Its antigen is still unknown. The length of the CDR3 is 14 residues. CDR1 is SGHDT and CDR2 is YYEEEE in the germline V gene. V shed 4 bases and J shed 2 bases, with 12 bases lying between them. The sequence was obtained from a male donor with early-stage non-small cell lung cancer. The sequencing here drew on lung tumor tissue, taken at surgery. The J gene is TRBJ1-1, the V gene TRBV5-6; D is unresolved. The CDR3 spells CASSTPGINTEAFF. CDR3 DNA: TGTGCCAGCAGCACTCCTGGGATAAACACTGAAGCTTTCTTT.